The present entry profiles one T cell receptor (beta chain) with its context. Its binding antigen is unknown. Within one base of it there is no much larger clone, and no base qualities were kept. This specimen belongs to a study of cytomegalovirus exposure and HLA in healthy donors (dated by TCRdb to about 2017). Concerning the study at large: In an earlier analysis of approximately 640 of the donors, 250 to 350 Gb of sequence data and some 120 million unique TCR beta sequences from 150 million to 200 million T cells were reported. Alongside the repertoire data, information on donor age, sex, ethnicity and CMV serostatus was compiled. Both class I and class II loci were covered by HLA typing, at four-digit resolution. An earlier analysis of 587 of the donors applied high-throughput TCR beta sequencing to assess whether each TCR beta V gene segment acted as functional or pseudogenic. The number of donors typed differed by locus, with 629-630 for A, B, C, DRB1 and DQB1, 522 for DQA1, 600 to 610 for DPA1, and approximately 470 for DPB1. Of the roughly 410 genotyped donors, 80% to 90% were placed in the genetic ancestry cluster associated with self-reported Caucasian donors. Rather than drawing on any new phenotypic data, the later analysis identified candidate immune exposures from TCR beta sequences and the way those sequences occurred across donors. High-throughput TCR immunosequencing, statistical association of individual TCRs with disease status, and machine learning were combined to predict cytomegalovirus infection status. Among around 400 genotyped donors of the cohort, an average of roughly 230,000 unique TCR beta nucleotide sequences was sequenced per donor, of which about 19% were non-productive. In a later analysis, previously published TCR beta repertoires from 550 to 700 donors were re-analyzed and high-resolution HLA genotyping was added so that TCR occurrence patterns could be studied. Roughly five DR-DQ haplotypes were treated as single units for association and clustering because of strong linkage in the cohort. Genome-wide SNP genotypes for about 65% of the 666 donors were used in a later genetic analysis, which treated that subset as a discovery cohort. An early release covering roughly 580 HLA-typed donors comprised about 290 gigabases of sequencing data and 85 million or so unique TCR sequences. Besides the first cohort of roughly 640 subjects, a separate validation cohort made up of 120 different subjects was used. The study aimed to test whether signatures of past pathogen exposure could be identified by cataloging public T cell receptors. The study profiled the T cell repertoires of 500 to 800 subjects by immunosequencing and related them to cytomegalovirus serostatus. Every repertoire in the discovery cohort had been generated on one and the same sequencing platform.

The library came from the immunoSEQ multiplex PCR assay. The multiplex PCR relied on a mix of 60 forward primers for TCR Vbeta segments and 13 reverse primers for TCR Jbeta segments. Amplification of the CDR3 region of rearranged TCR beta genes was performed with a multiplex PCR assay on genomic DNA. Amplified TCR beta libraries were sequenced as 87-base-pair reads on the Illumina HiSeq System. From the authors' description of their analysis: A later analysis counted approximately 74 million unique TCR beta chains across the 550 to 700 repertoires, and 10 million to 12 million of these chains were shared by at least two donors. To remove PCR and sequencing errors, raw reads were error-corrected and collapsed into unique sequences using a nearest-neighbor algorithm that merged closely related sequences. V, D and J gene segments were assigned by aligning CDR3 sequences to IMGT reference sequences. For a sequence to be retained, a match of at least six nucleotides was required to both a V gene segment and a J gene segment. A rearrangement was called productive if the CDR3 had no stop codons and remained in frame with V and J, and every other rearrangement was called non-productive. CDR3 was defined by IMGT convention, running from the second conserved V-encoded cysteine to the conserved J-encoded phenylalanine. Sequences without an unambiguous match to a single V gene segment were excluded from the earlier analysis of almost 600 of the donors. An earlier analysis of a few hundred of the donors called V segments functional above 56.7% productive rearrangements and segregating when the between-donor standard deviation exceeded 5%. A statistical classification framework was built for diagnosing cytomegalovirus status from the catalog of TCR beta chain sequences. V and J gene assignment, in a later analysis, came from comparing TCR nucleotide sequences with IMGT/GENE-DB human TR gene sequences. The TCRdist pipeline was used in a later analysis to assign CDR3 sequences and most-parsimonious VDJ recombination scenarios. A later analysis defined each TCR beta chain by its CDR3 amino acid sequence plus V-gene family, and excluded reads lacking a unique V-gene family. In a later analysis, 550 to 650 highly shared, low-generation-probability nucleotide sequences were removed to address suspected cross-contamination and a sequencing artifact. A later analysis calculated a clonal expansion index for each public chain from normalized within-repertoire ranks of inferred template counts. A later analysis computed generation probabilities with a VDJ recombination model fitted to out-of-frame rearrangements, and checked the results against IGoR. A later analysis scored TCR-TCR, TCR-HLA and TCR-CMV co-occurrence with hypergeometric tests, applying a repertoire-size bias correction to TCR pairs. To estimate false discovery rates, a later analysis permuted the HLA or CMV assignments 20 times. In a later analysis, co-occurring TCRs were grouped using DBSCAN, with TCRdist sequence similarity added in when clustering inside HLA-allele-positive subsets. For co-occurrence clustering, repertoires with fewer than 30,000 or more than 120,000 public chains were excluded, along with four to six repertoires with anomalous nucleotide sharing. TCRdb obtained this table from immuneACCESS and retained in-frame rearrangements with V and J assigned. These tables miss some clones; where compared with another copy, unresolved V genes account for less than half of the shortfall, and the remainder is unexplained. That table gives V, J and clone size, and the DNA gave D and trimming. The sample profile shows about 43,000 clones; roughly 60% of them were found once. Around 12% of the sample belongs to the ten largest clones.

V sheds 1 base and J sheds 2 bases, leaving 13 bases between their ends. CDR1 LNHNV and CDR2 YYDKDF are derived from the germline V gene (reference sequence). Measured from the cysteine to the phenylalanine, the CDR3 is 16 residues long. Only the CDR3 part of the read is kept: 48 bases, read in frame from the first base. General conclusions and limits of the study: Several of the top co-occurrence clusters appeared to be linked to parvovirus B19, influenza, CMV and Epstein-Barr virus, according to a later analysis. A later analysis found that TCR association rates varied across HLA loci, with DRB1 alleles showing the most associated TCRs and HLA-C alleles the fewest. A further reported finding was that TCR beta sequences accurately predicted the HLA-A and HLA-B alleles for most subjects in the first cohort. Because HLA typing was missing for some donors at each locus, association tests included only the typed subset. Assigning TCR associations to individual alleles was difficult when HLA alleles, especially DR and DQ, strongly co-occurred. A total of about 150 TCR beta chains were listed by the study as associated with cytomegalovirus. According to a later analysis, most CMV-associated TCR beta chains appeared to be HLA-restricted, and the HLA associations seemed to be driven largely by CMV exposure. The authors suggested that the approach could potentially be generalized to other disease states and immunological phenotypes. In an earlier analysis of 450 to 750 of the donors, most TCR beta V segments appeared in productive rearrangements about 90% or about 30% of the time, broadly matching IMGT annotations. Because counts were too low, seventeen rarely observed V segments, including chromosome 9 orphons, were left out of the earlier analysis of over 550 of the donors. In a later analysis, HLA-associated TCR beta chains were found to be more clonally expanded and to have lower generation probabilities than equally common non-associated chains. In vitro tests confirmed that three of the cytomegalovirus-associated TCR beta chains recognize cytomegalovirus antigens. Roughly uniform sequencing depth across donors was assumed in presence/absence analyses, although this assumption may not hold. In a later analysis, about 16,000 TCR beta sequences were associated with specific HLA alleles at a false discovery rate of 0.05. Some IMGT-functional V segments, including TRBV6-2 and TRBV6-3, could not be distinguished by the 87-base-pair reads and were therefore excluded. In both the original and validation cohorts, the classifier was reported to diagnose cytomegalovirus status with high specificity and sensitivity. This cohort had only TCR beta chains sequenced, and the lack of alpha or paired-chain data limited which features could be detected. Immune exposure information for the cohort was limited to CMV serostatus. Correlated functional status among segregating V segments might reflect linkage disequilibrium, but an unknown experimental factor could not be ruled out. While some public TCRs were present in many individuals, most TCR sequences turned up only very rarely across donors. A cluster of highly shared sequence variants was judged likely to be a technical artifact of the sequencing pipeline. In a later genetic analysis, a missense DCLRE1C variant was associated with V-gene and J-gene trimming of TCR beta chains, and the association was replicated in an independent cohort. According to a later genetic analysis, donors in an Asian-associated ancestry cluster had fewer N-insertions in productive TCRs than the roughly 670-donor mean.

In total, approximately 610 healthy bone marrow donors made up the cohort. Cohort members were all nominally healthy when sampled, although unrecorded immune exposures were likely present. The donor was CMV seropositive and was included in the group of almost 300 seropositive cohort members. A peripheral blood sample was collected from each donor, and TCR beta sequencing was performed on peripheral blood mononuclear cells. Genomic DNA extraction from the blood cell samples was performed with the Qiagen DNeasy Blood Extraction Kit. This receptor was obtained from a man aged 55 to 70 in good health and CMV-seropositive. The chain uses TRBV15 and TRBJ2-3; 6 matching bases give a weak D call of TRBD2. The sample taken for sequencing was PBMCs. The nucleotide sequence is given as TGTGCCACCAGCAGAGTGGGCACGGGAGTCACAGATACGCAGTATTTT. Protein translation: CATSRVGTGVTDTQYF.